A single sample is the source of the 8 T cell receptor beta chains below, sequenced in a study of blood T cell repertoires in COVID-19. Sequenced by immunoSEQ multiplex PCR; TCRdb stores in-frame clones only, minus some. The sample has 250,000 to 400,000 clones, over 75% seen once. Sequenced: PBMCs or T cells enriched from blood (not recorded which). Receptors were obtained from a woman between 25 and 40 years old who had recovered from COVID-19.

The chain is built from TRBV6-5 and TRBJ2-3; TRBD1 is a possible D gene (6 bases). CDR1 is MNHEY, CDR2 SVGAGI, per germline. V lost 6 bases and J lost 4, with 14 bases in between. The CDR3 totals 14 residues. As DNA, the CDR3 is TGTGCCAGCAGGCGCACAGGGCGACCAGATACGCAGTATTTT. This gives the protein CASRRTGRPDTQYF.

The rearrangement joins TRBV4-1 to TRBJ2-2; a possible D gene is TRBD1 (6 bases). The germline V gene encodes CDR1 MGHRA and CDR2 YSYEKL. CDR3 length equals 16 residues. The ends were cut back, 3 bases at V and 3 bases at J, with 14 bases in the middle. CDR3 sequence (DNA): TGCGCCAGCAGCCAGAGGGGGTATGAGGACACCGGGGAGCTGTTTTTT. Translation: CASSQRGYEDTGELFF.

This clone was recorded once. The chain couples TRBV2 to TRBJ1-5; the D is unclear. The CDR3 covers 13 residues. The germline CDR1 and CDR2 sequences are SNHLY and FYNNEI. The germline V and J ends were trimmed by 2 bases and 6 bases, with 8 bases remaining between them. As DNA, the CDR3 is TGTGCCAGCAGTGAATCGGGAGGTCAGCCCCAGCATTTT. Translated, it gives CASSESGGQPQHF.

The chain has TRBV6-2 or TRBV6-3 and TRBJ1-3; unclear D gene. The CDR3 totals 16 residues. Germline CDR1 reads MNHEY; CDR2 reads SVGEGT. V shed 6 bases and J shed 0 bases, with 15 bases lying between them. CDR3: CASSHYPDSSGNTIYF. The DNA for the CDR3 is TGTGCCAGCAGCCACTATCCCGATAGCTCTGGAAACACCATATATTTT.

This clone was seen a handful of times. The genes are TRBV9 and TRBJ2-1; a weak D match, TRBD2 (6 bases). The ends were cut back, 3 bases at V and 0 bases at J, with 10 bases in the middle. The CDR3 totals 15 residues. The V gene's germline CDR1 is SGDLS and CDR2 YYNGEE. The CDR3 here is CASSDGGGSYNEQFF. CDR3 sequence (DNA): TGTGCCAGCAGCGATGGGGGAGGCTCCTACAATGAGCAGTTCTTC.

The chain couples TRBV19 to TRBJ2-7, with D perhaps matching TRBD2 (5 bases). The CDR3 loop spans 15 amino acids. Germline values: CDR1 LNHDA, CDR2 SQIVND (reference sequence). Trimming pared 3 bases from V and 3 bases from J, leaving 15 bases between. In DNA form, the CDR3 reads TGTGCCAGTAGTATCTTGGACGGGAAATTCTACGAGCAGTACTTC. Encoded protein: CASSILDGKFYEQYF.

This sequence joins TRBV4-1 and TRBJ1-6; 7 bases are shared with TRBD1. V lost 0 bases to trimming and J lost 3 bases; unmatched junction nucleotides: 14. Germline CDR1 reads MGHRA; CDR2 reads YSYEKL. The CDR3 sequence is 20 residues long. The CDR3 reads CASSQDTPPGGSLYNSPLHF. Here the CDR3 DNA reads TGCGCCAGCAGCCAAGATACCCCGCCAGGGGGGTCTCTCTATAATTCACCCCTCCACTTT.

In DNA, the CDR3 is TGCGCCAGCAGCCCCACAGGGGTACCTGAAGCTTTCTTT. Translating gives CASSPTGVPEAFF. V usage is TRBV4-1 and J usage is TRBJ1-1, with TRBD1 matching 7 bases. The CDR3 has 13 residues. V shed 4 bases, J shed 6 bases, and the junction held 5 bases outside the gene matches. Per germline, CDR1 MGHRA and CDR2 YSYEKL.